This T cell receptor (beta chain) was observed in a study of monozygotic twins with inflammatory bowel disease. Starting material for each TCR library was around 3.5 ug of total RNA. TCRdb reanalyzed the 5' RACE reads and collapses them to one entry per CDR3 protein, without DNA. This repertoire includes 350,000 to 550,000 distinct CDR3 sequences. This CDR3 contains 19 residues. V and J are TRBV21-1 and TRBJ2-5; TCRdb's D call of TRBD1 is untestable without DNA. TRBV21-1 has pseudogene status. Specimen: blood. The receptor's source is a human donor with ulcerative colitis or Crohn's disease, or a healthy co-twin of an affected twin (not recorded which). The CDR3 here is CASRKFFFLGTGDVETQYF.